A single sample is the source of the 9 T cell receptor beta chains below, sequenced in a study of shared clonotypes between healthy human individuals. Clones were read by immunoSEQ multiplex PCR, and TCRdb kept only the in-frame ones, dropping some. Of roughly 650,000 clones detected, approximately 97% appear once; the ten largest clones hold roughly 0.05%. The sequencing input was naive CD4+ T cells sorted from blood. Subset denoted: CD45RA+ positively selected. The receptor source for this set is a woman aged 25-40 years in good health.

This chain links TRBV6-1 with TRBJ1-1; D might be TRBD1 (6 bases). V lost 6 bases, J lost 2 bases, and 16 bases lay in between. The CDR3 is 15 amino acids. Germline lookup yields CDR1 MNHNS and CDR2 SASEGT. CDR3 residues: CASRRQASGNTEAFF. The CDR3 DNA follows: TGTGCCAGCAGGAGACAGGCAAGCGGCAACACTGAAGCTTTCTTT.

The genes are TRBV19 and TRBJ1-1; possible D gene TRBD1, 5 bases. V lost 7 bases, J lost 1 base, and 13 bases lay in between. The V gene's germline CDR1 is LNHDA and CDR2 SQIVND (reference sequence). The CDR3 totals 14 residues. The CDR3 bases are TGTGCCAGTACCAACTACGGGGGGAACACTGAAGCTTTCTTT. This encodes CASTNYGGNTEAFF.

The rearrangement links TRBV7-9 to TRBJ2-1; no firm D call. The germline V gene encodes CDR1 SEHNR and CDR2 FQNEAQ (reference sequence). Trimming removed 3 bases from V and 7 bases from J, with 4 bases in between. The CDR3 length is 11 residues. DNA of the CDR3: TGTGCCAGCAGCTTTGGGAATGAGCAGTTCTTC. Translating it yields CASSFGNEQFF.

The chain couples TRBV5-6 to TRBJ2-1, with a tentative D call TRBD2 (6 bases). Trimming stripped 0 bases from V and 3 bases from J, with 13 bases between. The CDR3 has 16 residues. Germline-derived CDR1 and CDR2 are SGHDT and YYEEEE. The CDR3 nucleotides are TGTGCCAGCAGCTTGGAAGCTAGCGATTACTACAATGAGCAGTTCTTC. Its protein is CASSLEASDYYNEQFF.

This chain connects TRBV28 to TRBJ2-7; the match to TRBD2 covers 7 bases. Trimming cost V 6 bases and J 2 bases; bases outside gene matches: 4. CDR3 length: 13 residues. Germline CDR1 reads MDHEN; CDR2 reads SYDVKM. The CDR3 loop is CASRGEGTYEQYF. The CDR3 region has the DNA TGTGCCAGCAGGGGGGAGGGGACCTACGAGCAGTACTTC.

In its sample, this clone was seen a few times. The chain has TRBV18 and TRBJ1-4, with 9 bases that match TRBD1. Germline CDR1 is KGHSH and CDR2 is LQKENI. J gave up 8 bases and V 5 bases, and 3 bases lay outside the gene matches. The CDR3 is 13 residues long. CDR3 sequence: CASSAGQGEKLFF. CDR3 nucleotides: TGTGCCAGCTCAGCGGGACAGGGAGAAAAACTGTTTTTT.

The CDR3 spells CASSSTGPTGEQYF. The CDR3 coding sequence is TGTGCCAGCAGTTCTACGGGGCCGACGGGGGAGCAGTACTTC. This rearrangement joins TRBV28 to TRBJ2-7, with D tentatively TRBD1 or TRBD2 (5 bases each). There are 14 residues in the CDR3. The ends were cut back, 4 bases at V and 7 bases at J, with 17 bases in the middle. CDR1 and CDR2 from the germline V gene are MDHEN and SYDVKM. The variable domain in full, with the rest retrieved from reference TRBV28 and TRBJ2-7, is DVKVTQSSRYLVKRTGEKVFLECVQDMDHENMFWYRQDPGLGLRLIYFSYDVKMKEKGDIPEGYSVSREKKERFSLILESASTNQTSMYLCASSSTGPTGEQYFGPGTRLTVT.

The chain carries TRBV11-3 and TRBJ2-7, with TRBD1 matching over 9 bases. Trimming took 5 bases from V and 0 from J; bases not matched to a gene: 5. This CDR3 region has 15 residues. Germline values: CDR1 SGHNT, CDR2 YENEEA. CDR3 protein: CASSPGQGSSYEQYF. The CDR3, as DNA: TGTGCCAGCAGCCCCGGACAGGGGAGCTCCTACGAGCAGTACTTC.

The rearrangement uses TRBV4-1 and TRBJ2-3; 11 nucleotides align to TRBD2. Trimming cost V 2 bases and J 8 bases; bases outside gene matches: 12. The germline V gene encodes CDR1 MGHRA and CDR2 YSYEKL. This CDR3 has 17 amino acids. This CDR3 is CASSQRRLAGLRVTQYF. CDR3 sequence (DNA): TGCGCCAGCAGCCAACGCCGACTAGCGGGACTTCGTGTTACGCAGTATTTT.